Presented here are 26 T cell receptor beta chains from one specimen sequenced in a study of T-cell reconstitution after alpha-beta-depleted transplantation in children. Researchers prepared the TCRbeta library using unique molecular identifiers, the study reports. In TCRdb, the PCR reads were re-called with MiXCR into one record per CDR3 protein. In the table there are about a million distinct CDR3 sequences, 25% to 35% of which are singletons. Sequencing was performed on PBMCs, mostly from graft donor cells, taken 360 days after TCRalphabeta/CD19-depleted stem cell transplant. The receptors were gathered from a boy under three years old who had a stem cell transplant for SCID, so the T cells may come from the graft donor.

This clonotype was counted between two and nine times. This chain joins TRBV9 and TRBJ2-5; 8 nucleotides agree with TRBD1. The trim removed 2 bases at V and 5 bases at J, leaving 8 bases unmatched. CDR3 length equals 15 residues. CDR1 and CDR2 from the germline V gene are SGDLS and YYNGEE. In nucleotides, the CDR3 is TGTGCCAGCAGCGTCGGTCAGGGGGCCGGGGAGACCCAGTACTTC. Its translation is CASSVGQGAGETQYF.

This clonotype was detected a few times. The V and J genes are TRBV3-1 and TRBJ2-7, with D hard to call. The germline V and J ends were trimmed by 0 bases and 7 bases, with 16 bases remaining between them. This CDR3 has 15 amino acids. Germline values: CDR1 LGHDT, CDR2 YNNKEL (reference sequence). In DNA, the CDR3 is TGTGCCAGCAGCCAAGATCACGGACGGCCCGCGGAGCAGTACTTC. It translates to CASSQDHGRPAEQYF.

This clonotype has only a few counts. The chain has TRBV29-1 and TRBJ2-3, with D perhaps matching TRBD1 (6 bases). Trimming left V 0 bases short and J 8 bases short, with 18 bases between. Germline CDR1 reads SQVTM; CDR2 reads ANQGSEA. CDR3 length equals 15 residues. In nucleotides, the CDR3 is TGCAGCGTTGAAGATTTCCCGACAGGCGGTGGTACGCAGTATTTT. Its protein is CSVEDFPTGGGTQYF.

This clonotype has just a few counts. The DNA for the CDR3 is TGTGCCAGCAGTTACTCGATCCCAGGGACAGGGCTGGGAGAGACCCAGTACTTC. Amino acid sequence: CASSYSIPGTGLGETQYF. The chain is built from TRBV6-5 and TRBJ2-5; 9 positions match TRBD1. The CDR3 is made up of 18 amino acids. J gave up 4 bases and V 0 bases, and 12 bases lay outside the gene matches. Per germline, CDR1 MNHEY and CDR2 SVGAGI.

CDR3 sequence reads: CASSLGLAGLTGELFF. As DNA, the CDR3 is TGTGCCAGCAGTTTAGGACTAGCGGGGCTCACCGGGGAGCTGTTTTTT. This chain joins TRBV12-3 or TRBV12-4 and TRBJ2-2; 11 bases are shared with TRBD2. The junction had 2 bases not matched to a gene; V was cut back by 1 base and J by 4 bases. This CDR3 is built from 16 residues.

The chain employs TRBV19 and TRBJ1-2; a weak D match, TRBD1 (5 bases). Germline assignment: CDR1 LNHDA and CDR2 SQIVND (reference sequence). Trimming stripped 5 bases from V and 5 bases from J, with 12 bases between. The CDR3 has 13 residues. CDR3: CASSFRSGYGYTF. The CDR3 DNA reads as TGTGCCAGTAGTTTCCGCTCAGGGTATGGCTACACCTTC.

This clonotype has just a few counts. The genes are TRBV5-1 and TRBJ2-1; D possibly corresponds to TRBD1 (6 bases). CDR3 length equals 14 residues. Germline V gives CDR1 SGHRS, CDR2 YFSETQ. Trimming removed 0 bases from V and 9 bases from J, with 13 bases in between. In nucleotides, the CDR3 is TGCGCCAGCAGCTTGGGGCGAGGGGGTAGTGAGCAGTTCTTC. Translated: CASSLGRGGSEQFF. Using reference TRBV5-1 and TRBJ2-1 for the parts outside the CDR3, the full variable domain is KAGVTQTPRYLIKTRGQQVTLSCSPISGHRSVSWYQQTPGQGLQFLFEYFSETQRNKGNFPGRFSGRQFSNSRSEMNVSTLELGDSALYLCASSLGRGGSEQFFGPGTRLTVL.

The chain uses TRBV7-9 and TRBJ2-1; TRBD2 matches at 12 bases. The CDR3 consists of 16 residues. Germline CDR1 is SEHNR and CDR2 is FQNEAQ (reference sequence). V shed 5 bases, J shed 7 bases, and the junction held 9 bases outside the gene matches. CDR3 sequence reads: CASSRRLAGESNEQFF. CDR3 sequence (DNA): TGTGCCAGCAGCCGTCGACTAGCGGGGGAGTCTAATGAGCAGTTCTTC.

This clonotype was seen a few times. The chain carries TRBV20-1 and TRBJ1-5; D might be TRBD1 (5 bases). V dropped 1 base and J dropped 4 bases, with 11 bases sitting between them. The CDR3 length is 14 residues. In germline, CDR1 is DFQATT, CDR2 SNEGSKA (reference sequence). The DNA for the CDR3 is TGCAGTGCTAGAGGGAGCAGGGCGAATCAGCCCCAGCATTTT. The encoded protein is CSARGSRANQPQHF.

The sample holds a few counts of this clonotype. The J gene is TRBJ2-7, the V gene TRBV12-3 or TRBV12-4; the match to TRBD1 covers 9 bases. This CDR3 is built from 15 residues. The V and J ends lost 6 bases and 3 bases, in that order; junction bases with no gene match: 9. CDR3 loop: CASRSSGTGNYEQYF. CDR3 coding DNA: TGTGCCAGCAGGTCCTCCGGGACAGGGAACTACGAGCAGTACTTC.

This chain joins TRBV5-8 and TRBJ1-6; no reliable D call. Looked up from germline, CDR1 is SGHTS and CDR2 is YDEGEE. Trimming took off 3 bases at V and 10 bases at J, with 20 bases between the two ends. CDR3 size: 16 residues. CDR3 loop: CASSSGDGLRRSPLHF. The CDR3 DNA sequence: TGTGCCAGCAGCTCAGGAGACGGACTCCGACGGTCACCCCTCCACTTT.

This clonotype was observed a handful of times. The chain uses TRBV12-3 or TRBV12-4 and TRBJ2-1; weak D call: TRBD2 (5 bases). V shed 6 bases and J shed 7 bases, with 19 bases lying between them. The CDR3 has 15 residues. The DNA for the CDR3 is TGTGCCAGCAGCAACCCGGGGTCAAGTCGGAATGAGCAGTTCTTC. Its translation: CASSNPGSSRNEQFF.

V is TRBV28 and J is TRBJ2-2, with TRBD2 matching over 9 bases. From germline, CDR1 is MDHEN and CDR2 SYDVKM. After removal of 0 bases from V and 1 base from J, the junction contained 3 bases not matched to a gene. This CDR3 region has 17 residues. The DNA for the CDR3 is TGTGCCAGCAGTTTATGGGCGACTAGCGGGAACACCGGGGAGCTGTTTTTT. Amino acids: CASSLWATSGNTGELFF. The full variable domain, with the rest looked up from reference TRBV28 and TRBJ2-2, is DVKVTQSSRYLVKRTGEKVFLECVQDMDHENMFWYRQDPGLGLRLIYFSYDVKMKEKGDIPEGYSVSREKKERFSLILESASTNQTSMYLCASSLWATSGNTGELFFGEGSRLTVL.

J is TRBJ2-1 and V is TRBV3-1, with TRBD2 identical over 7 bases. The CDR3 loop spans 12 amino acids. CDR1 is LGHDT and CDR2 is YNNKEL in the germline V gene (reference sequence). V gave up 5 bases and J gave up 10 bases; unmatched junction bases: 5. CDR3 in DNA: TGTGCCAGCAGCGCCCTAGCGGACGAGCAGTTCTTC. Protein sequence: CASSALADEQFF.

The genes are TRBV5-6 and TRBJ2-1; D call uncertain. Germline CDR1 is SGHDT and CDR2 is YYEEEE. The CDR3 sequence is 14 residues long. Trimming removed 2 bases from V and 8 bases from J, with 14 bases in between. This chain's CDR3 is CASSFSGGSDEQFF. The CDR3 nucleotides are TGTGCCAGCAGCTTCTCAGGTGGTTCGGATGAGCAGTTCTTC.

The CDR3 bases are TGTGCCAGCAGCCAAGATCCCAGCCAAACAGGGGTGGATTCACCCCTCCACTTT. This codes for CASSQDPSQTGVDSPLHF. The rearrangement links TRBV14 to TRBJ1-6; TRBD1 aligns across 7 bases. The germline V gene encodes CDR1 SGHDN and CDR2 FVKESK. The CDR3 loop spans 18 amino acids. J lost 8 bases, V lost 0 bases, and 13 bases had no gene match.

The chain uses TRBV7-7 and TRBJ2-1; a weak D match, TRBD1 (6 bases). In germline, CDR1 is SSHAT, CDR2 FNYEAQ (reference sequence). This CDR3 spans 14 amino acids. The V end lost 5 bases, the J end lost 7 bases, and 15 bases lay between the germline ends. CDR3 residues: CASSKGGGFNEQFF. CDR3 DNA: TGTGCCAGCAGCAAAGGTGGGGGCTTTAATGAGCAGTTCTTC.

This chain connects TRBV20-1 to TRBJ2-1; no firm D call. Germline CDR1 DFQATT, CDR2 SNEGSKA (reference sequence). Between the trimmed V and J ends, which lost 1 base and 9 bases, there was a span of 10 bases. The CDR3 is 12 residues long. The CDR3 protein is CSARAPSTEQFF. The CDR3 DNA sequence: TGCAGTGCTAGAGCTCCCTCGACTGAGCAGTTCTTC.

The rearrangement links TRBV12-3 or TRBV12-4 to TRBJ1-3; D call uncertain. V was trimmed by 6 bases and J by 0 bases, leaving 6 bases between them. The CDR3 is made up of 13 amino acids. The DNA of the CDR3 is TGTGCCAGCAGGCGGAGCTCTGGAAACACCATATATTTT. This gives the protein CASRRSSGNTIYF.

This clonotype was counted ten times or more. The chain joins TRBV13 to TRBJ2-3, with 12 bases that match TRBD2. The germline V gene has CDR1 PRHDT and CDR2 FYEKMQ (reference sequence). With 2 bases clipped from V and 1 base from J, the junction kept 4 bases outside the gene matches. This CDR3 spans 17 amino acids. CDR3 nucleotide sequence: TGTGCCAGCAGCTTACTAGCGGGGGGGCCACGCACAGATACGCAGTATTTT. Translation: CASSLLAGGPRTDTQYF.

There are a few counts of this clonotype. J is TRBJ1-5 and V is TRBV12-3 or TRBV12-4; no firm D call. The CDR3 consists of 14 residues. Between the trimmed V and J ends, which lost 2 bases and 4 bases, there was a span of 9 bases. CDR3 sequence: CASSLSRRNQPQHF. The DNA of the CDR3 is TGTGCCAGCAGTTTAAGTCGGCGGAATCAGCCCCAGCATTTT.

This chain links TRBV6-1 with TRBJ2-1, with 7 bases fitting TRBD2. The CDR3 contains 14 residues. Losses at the gene ends were 6 bases for V and 3 bases for J; bases not matched to a gene: 5. Germline loops: CDR1 MNHNS, CDR2 SASEGT. The DNA for the CDR3 is TGTGCCAGCAGAGGACTAGACAACTACAATGAGCAGTTCTTC. Protein sequence: CASRGLDNYNEQFF.

The V and J genes are TRBV5-1 and TRBJ2-7; TRBD1 might be the D (6 bases). Germline values: CDR1 SGHRS, CDR2 YFSETQ. This CDR3 is built from 14 residues. The V and J ends lost 5 bases and 5 bases respectively, with 17 bases between them. The CDR3 protein is CASRSGEIWDEQYF. CDR3 coding DNA: TGCGCCAGCAGGTCAGGGGAAATTTGGGACGAGCAGTACTTC.

In its sample, this clonotype was seen a few times. The chain carries TRBV13 and TRBJ2-5, with 8 bases identical to TRBD1. The CDR3 has 15 residues. Germline lookup yields CDR1 PRHDT and CDR2 FYEKMQ (reference sequence). The V segment lost 4 bases and the J segment 4 bases; nucleotides outside the gene matches: 8. The CDR3 DNA sequence: TGTGCCAGCAGCTCGGGACAGGCGAGATTAGAGACCCAGTACTTC. This translates into CASSSGQARLETQYF.

V usage is TRBV11-2 and J usage is TRBJ2-2; D remains unclear. From germline, CDR1 is SGHAT and CDR2 FQNNGV. The CDR3 extends over 14 amino acids. Trimming left V 1 base short and J 4 bases short, with 7 bases between. The CDR3, as DNA: TGTGCCAGCAGCTTAGGTTGGGTCACCGGGGAGCTGTTTTTT. This encodes CASSLGWVTGELFF.

This clonotype was counted between two and nine times. V gene TRBV7-9 combines with J gene TRBJ2-7; 7 bases line up with TRBD2. The CDR3 has 15 amino acids. The V and J ends lost 1 base and 4 bases, in that order; junction bases with no gene match: 7. Germline assignment: CDR1 SEHNR and CDR2 FQNEAQ (reference sequence). The CDR3 DNA sequence: TGTGCCAGCAGCTTAGTCGGGGGGTCGAATTACGAGCAGTACTTC. Translated: CASSLVGGSNYEQYF. Complete variable domain (other parts from reference TRBV7-9 and TRBJ2-7): DTGVSQNPRHKITKRGQNVTFRCDPISEHNRLYWYRQTLGQGPEFLTYFQNEAQLEKSRLLSDRFSAERPKGSFSTLEIQRTEQGDSAMYLCASSLVGGSNYEQYFGPGTRLTVT.